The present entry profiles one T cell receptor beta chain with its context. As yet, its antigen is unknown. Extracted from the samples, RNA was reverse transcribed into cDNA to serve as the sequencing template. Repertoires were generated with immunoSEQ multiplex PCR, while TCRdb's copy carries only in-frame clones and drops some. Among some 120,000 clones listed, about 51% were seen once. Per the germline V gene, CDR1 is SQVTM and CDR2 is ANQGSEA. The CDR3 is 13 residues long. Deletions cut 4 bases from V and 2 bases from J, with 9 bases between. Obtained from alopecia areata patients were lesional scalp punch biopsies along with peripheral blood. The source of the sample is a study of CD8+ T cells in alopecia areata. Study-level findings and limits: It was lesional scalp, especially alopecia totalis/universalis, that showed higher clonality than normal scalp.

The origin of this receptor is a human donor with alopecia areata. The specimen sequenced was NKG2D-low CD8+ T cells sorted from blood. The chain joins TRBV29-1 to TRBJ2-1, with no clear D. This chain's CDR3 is CSVVIRTYNEQFF. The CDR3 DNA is TGCAGCGTTGTTATCCGTACCTACAATGAGCAGTTCTTC.